The 19 T cell receptor beta chains presented below share a single source sample, sequenced in a study of blood T cells in healthy people across ages (dated by TCRdb to between 2014 and 2016). To prepare the library, 5' RACE was applied. The data were produced on an Illumina HiSeq 2500. A second about 7 to 12 cycle PCR used a sample-barcoded 5' primer and a J-beta primer mix. The public reads were reprocessed in TCRdb via fastp at Q25 and MiXCR, keeping in-frame beta chains. Rows matching on CDR3 protein sequence are summarized as one entry with the most common DNA and genes. Recorded for this sample are about 830,000 distinct CDR3 sequences; approximately 67% of them occurred a single time. Clones ranked in the top ten supply 25% to 30% of the sample. Sequencing used blood. The receptor source for this set is a man under 40 in good health.

This clonotype appeared many times. The chain is built from TRBV7-2 and TRBJ2-6; 7 nucleotides align to TRBD2. With V trimmed by 5 bases and J by 0 bases, 1 base remained unmatched. CDR3 length: 15 amino acids. Germline lookup yields CDR1 SGHTA and CDR2 FQGNSA. As DNA, the CDR3 is TGTGCCAGCAGCAGCGGGGTCTCTGGGGCCAACGTCCTGACTTTC. This sequence encodes CASSSGVSGANVLTF.

This rearrangement joins TRBV2 to TRBJ1-2; 9 nucleotides agree with TRBD1. The junction had 4 bases not matched to a gene; V was cut back by 6 bases and J by 8 bases. Germline V gene data show CDR1 as SNHLY and CDR2 as FYNNEI. The CDR3 totals 12 residues. The CDR3 coding sequence is TGTGCCAGCAGAGGGACAGGGAGCGGCTACACCTTC. This codes for CASRGTGSGYTF.

As to this clonotype: Relative to the germline gene, one junction end is altered; a read error may explain this. V and J are TRBV6-1 and TRBJ2-1; TRBD2 matches at 8 bases. In germline, CDR1 is MNHNS, CDR2 SASEGT. The CDR3 contains 16 residues. CDR3 coding DNA: TGTGCCAGCAGGGAAGCGGGGGCGGAAATCTACAATGAGCAGTTCTTC. Translation: CASREAGAEIYNEQFF.

The CDR3 reads CASRKSGTAGEEQYF. CDR3 DNA sequence: TGTGCCAGCAGAAAGTCCGGGACGGCAGGTGAAGAGCAGTACTTC. The rearrangement joins TRBV7-2 to TRBJ2-4; D is tentatively TRBD1 or TRBD2 (5 bases each). Trimming removed 6 bases at V and 13 bases at J, with 25 bases between. The V gene's germline CDR1 is SGHTA and CDR2 FQGNSA. The CDR3 contains 15 residues.

The V and J genes are TRBV6-5 and TRBJ2-3; either TRBD1 or TRBD2 may supply D (5 bases each). The CDR3 has 13 residues. Germline V lookup: CDR1 MNHEY, CDR2 SVGAGI. The germline V and J ends were trimmed by 7 bases and 5 bases, with 13 bases remaining between them. This CDR3 is CASMGGAGDTQYF. CDR3 sequence (DNA): TGTGCCAGCATGGGTGGGGCGGGAGATACGCAGTATTTT.

The chain combines TRBV12-3 or TRBV12-4 with TRBJ2-1, with TRBD1 identical over 9 bases. V shed 7 bases and J 3 bases; nucleotides not matched to a gene: 7. CDR3 size: 15 residues. CDR3 residues: CASTSGTGYYNEQFF. CDR3 DNA sequence: TGTGCCAGCACTTCCGGGACAGGGTACTACAATGAGCAGTTCTTC.

The J gene is TRBJ1-6, the V gene TRBV12-3 or TRBV12-4, with D maybe TRBD1 (5 bases). CDR3 length: 13 amino acids. The V and J ends lost 3 bases and 10 bases respectively, with 10 bases between them. The CDR3 is CASSFRESSPLHF. Written as DNA, the CDR3 is TGTGCCAGCAGTTTCAGGGAAAGCTCACCCCTCCACTTT.

The chain couples TRBV14 to TRBJ2-7; no clear D gene. The J call is in doubt because the DNA end fits TRBJ2-5 better. Looked up from germline, CDR1 is SGHDN and CDR2 is FVKESK. The CDR3 runs 13 residues. CDR3 nucleotide sequence: TGTGCCAGCAGCCTCGTGCAGGAAAAGACCCAGTACTTC. As protein: CASSLVQEKTQYF.

V gene TRBV4-2 combines with J gene TRBJ2-7, with a weak D call TRBD1 (5 bases). This CDR3 is 16 amino acids long. Germline V CDR1 and CDR2: LGHNA, YNFKEQ. Between the trimmed V and J ends, which lost 0 bases and 0 bases, there was a span of 12 bases. CDR3 in amino acids: CASSQEGPFSSYEQYF. CDR3 in DNA: TGTGCCAGCAGCCAAGAGGGGCCTTTTAGCTCCTACGAGCAGTACTTC.

The V gene is TRBV5-1, the J gene TRBJ2-1, with 10 nucleotides matching TRBD1. CDR3 length: 15 amino acids. Germline CDR1 SGHRS, CDR2 YFSETQ. V lost 6 bases, J lost 1 base, and 4 bases stayed unmatched. CDR3 residues: CASKRTGGSYNEQFF. The CDR3 DNA reads TGCGCCAGCAAAAGGACAGGGGGGTCCTACAATGAGCAGTTCTTC.

The chain employs TRBV20-1 and TRBJ1-1; TRBD1 is a possible D gene (6 bases). The CDR3 length is 13 residues. The germline V and J ends were trimmed by 5 bases and 0 bases, with 10 bases remaining between them. Germline V gives CDR1 DFQATT, CDR2 SNEGSKA (reference sequence). The CDR3 region is CSALTGVNTEAFF. CDR3 bases: TGCAGTGCTCTGACAGGCGTGAACACTGAAGCTTTCTTT.

Concerning this clonotype: One junction end does not reproduce the germline sequence, and a read error may be involved. V and J are TRBV4-2 and TRBJ2-5; D is perhaps TRBD2 (5 bases). CDR3 length: 15 residues. The germline gives CDR1 LGHNA, CDR2 YNFKEQ. The DNA of the CDR3 is TGTGCCAGCGGCCAATGGACTGCGACTCAAGAGACCCAGTACTTC. Its protein product is CASGQWTATQETQYF.

The V call is TRBV4-2, the J call TRBJ2-1, with 11 bases matching TRBD2. The trim removed 5 bases at V and 9 bases at J, leaving 15 bases unmatched. CDR1 LGHNA and CDR2 YNFKEQ come from the germline V gene. CDR3 length: 17 residues. CDR3 residues: CASSLPSGRYVRSEQFF. CDR3 bases: TGTGCCAGCAGCTTGCCTAGCGGGAGGTATGTTAGGAGTGAGCAGTTCTTC.

This clonotype was seen a few times. The chain is built from TRBV10-3 and TRBJ2-6; D gene unclear. This CDR3 has 12 residues. Trimming removed 10 bases at V and 0 bases at J, with 4 bases between. Germline V gene data show CDR1 as ENHRY and CDR2 as SYGVKD. CDR3 region: CATYSGANVLTF. CDR3 in DNA: TGTGCCACCTACTCTGGGGCCAACGTCCTGACTTTC.

This chain links TRBV6-1 with TRBJ2-7; 9 nucleotides align to TRBD1. This CDR3 is built from 14 residues. Losses at the gene ends were 7 bases for V and 4 bases for J; bases not matched to a gene: 8. Germline-derived CDR1 and CDR2 are MNHNS and SASEGT. The CDR3 DNA follows: TGTGCCAGCACCTTACTTGGGACAGGGTACGAGCAGTACTTC. It translates to CASTLLGTGYEQYF.

This rearrangement joins TRBV6-5 to TRBJ1-2, with D possibly matching TRBD1 (5 bases). Trimming left V 5 bases short and J 3 bases short, with 10 bases between. CDR1 is MNHEY and CDR2 is SVGAGI in the germline V gene. This CDR3 is built from 13 residues. DNA of the CDR3: TGTGCCAGCAGTACAGGACCTCACTATGGCTACACCTTC. This encodes CASSTGPHYGYTF.

This clonotype is a singleton in its sample. V gene TRBV12-3 or TRBV12-4 combines with J gene TRBJ1-2; D might be TRBD1 (5 bases). Trimming took 3 bases from V and 11 from J, leaving 22 bases between them. This CDR3 is built from 15 residues. The CDR3 reads CASSFMGGGKIRYTF. The CDR3 DNA follows: TGTGCCAGCAGTTTCATGGGGGGGGGTAAGATTAGATACACCTTC.

The chain uses TRBV28 and TRBJ2-7; D gene uncertain. CDR1 is MDHEN, CDR2 SYDVKM, per germline. V lost 5 bases and J 3 bases, leaving 8 bases between the germline ends. CDR3 length: 12 residues. The CDR3 is CASSPTIYEQYF. For the CDR3, the DNA is TGTGCCAGCAGTCCTACGATCTACGAGCAGTACTTC.

The V call is TRBV24-1, the J call TRBJ2-3, with D maybe TRBD2 (6 bases). V shed 4 bases and J shed 9 bases, with 7 bases lying between them. CDR1 and CDR2 (germline): KGHDR, SFDVKD. There are 11 residues in the CDR3. For the CDR3, the DNA is TGTGCCACCAGTGAGGCGGGGACGCAGTATTTT. As protein: CATSEAGTQYF.